The source of this T cell receptor beta chain is a study of cytomegalovirus exposure and HLA in healthy donors. Study findings and constraints: Sequence variants that were highly shared formed a cluster that was likely a sequencing artifact. Reported findings show TCR beta sequences accurately forecast HLA-A and HLA-B alleles in most subjects.

Trimming stripped 9 bases from V and 7 bases from J, with 16 bases between. This CDR3 has 13 amino acids. Per germline, CDR1 SNHLY and CDR2 FYNNEI. Researchers ran the PCR with 60 Vbeta and 13 Jbeta primers. Only in-frame clones appear in the TCRdb table, and some are missing; sequencing was by immunoSEQ multiplex PCR. Seen here are fewer than 90,000 clones, roughly 80% observed once, and the top ten hold around 9.1%. This cohort consisted of healthy bone marrow donors. On this clone itself: Antigen specificity is unknown.

V usage is TRBV2 and J usage is TRBJ1-3; a weak D match, TRBD1 (6 bases). The TCR comes from a man aged 25-45 years in good health and CMV-seropositive. Sequencing was done on a sample of PBMCs. The CDR3 loop reads CASTPGVVNTIYF. DNA of the CDR3: TGTGCCAGTACGCCAGGGGTGGTGAACACCATATATTTT.